This entry lists 21 T cell receptor beta chains sequenced from one sample in a study of OX40 agonist ivuxolimab in advanced cancers. To prepare the library, the immunoSEQ multiplex PCR assay was applied. Not all clones reach the TCRdb copy of this immuneACCESS table, which keeps in-frame sequences only. Checked studies attribute under half of the gap to unresolved V genes and leave the rest unexplained. Across this sample there are tens of thousands of clones, with about 88% seen only once. Less than 0.75% of the sample goes to the ten largest clones. The sequencing used CD4+ or CD8+ T cells sorted from blood, collected in a trial of the OX40 agonist ivuxolimab. These receptors came from an adult with an advanced solid tumor such as melanoma, head and neck, liver or kidney cancer.

The table lists this clone with a few counts. The chain recombines TRBV2 with TRBJ2-1, with D hard to call. From germline, CDR1 is SNHLY and CDR2 FYNNEI. The CDR3 runs to 12 residues. V was cut by 1 base and J by 5 bases, with 3 bases left in between. CDR3 residues: CASSEGDNEQFF. CDR3 DNA: TGTGCCAGCAGTGAAGGGGACAATGAGCAGTTCTTC.

This chain uses TRBV9 with TRBJ2-1; 10 bases match TRBD2. The CDR3 has 18 amino acids. CDR1 is SGDLS and CDR2 is YYNGEE in the germline V gene. The ends lost 4 bases at V and 0 bases at J; junction bases unmatched: 10. CDR3 coding DNA: TGTGCCAGCAGCTCCCCCCTCAGCGGGAGGGCCTCCTACAATGAGCAGTTCTTC. Protein sequence: CASSSPLSGRASYNEQFF.

J is TRBJ2-3 and V is TRBV18; TRBD1 aligns across 10 bases. Unmatched junction bases numbered 5, after V lost 4 bases and J lost 1 base. Germline V gene lookup returns CDR1 KGHSH and CDR2 LQKENI. The CDR3 runs to 16 residues. CDR3 sequence: CASSRAGQGGTDTQYF. DNA for the CDR3: TGTGCCAGCTCACGCGCCGGACAGGGGGGCACAGATACGCAGTATTTT.

This rearrangement joins TRBV7-6 to TRBJ2-7; D is possibly TRBD1 or TRBD2 (5 bases each). The length of the CDR3 is 16 residues. V shed 0 bases and J shed 7 bases, with 19 bases lying between them. In germline, CDR1 is SGHVS, CDR2 FNYEAQ. This chain's CDR3 is CASSLATAGSPGEQYF. CDR3 nucleotide sequence: TGTGCCAGCAGCTTAGCGACGGCAGGGTCGCCGGGGGAGCAGTACTTC.

V usage is TRBV30 and J usage is TRBJ2-1; 8 bases map to TRBD2. The CDR3 sequence is 14 residues long. Germline V gene sequence: CDR1 GTSNPN, CDR2 SVGIG (reference sequence). Germline trimming cut 1 base from V and 9 bases from J; bases unmatched to any gene: 8. The CDR3 DNA follows: TGTGCCTGGAGTGGTATTAGCGGGAACGGTGAGCAGTTCTTC. It encodes CAWSGISGNGEQFF.

The chain has TRBV19 and TRBJ2-7, with 8 bases that match TRBD2. Germline V gives CDR1 LNHDA, CDR2 SQIVND (reference sequence). V shed 5 bases, J shed 0 bases, and the junction held 6 bases outside the gene matches. This CDR3 is 15 amino acids long. The CDR3 reads CASSSYSGISYEQYF. CDR3 DNA sequence: TGTGCCAGTAGTTCTTATAGCGGGATCTCCTACGAGCAGTACTTC.

The V and J genes are TRBV7-9 and TRBJ2-1; D might be TRBD2 (5 bases). V lost 5 bases and J 2 bases, leaving 10 bases between the germline ends. This CDR3 spans 14 amino acids. CDR1 is SEHNR, CDR2 FQNEAQ, per germline (reference sequence). The CDR3 reads CASSESGTYNEQFF. CDR3 nucleotide sequence: TGTGCCAGCAGCGAAAGCGGAACCTACAATGAGCAGTTCTTC. Together with reference TRBV7-9 and TRBJ2-1, the CDR3 gives the full variable domain: DTGVSQNPRHKITKRGQNVTFRCDPISEHNRLYWYRQTLGQGPEFLTYFQNEAQLEKSRLLSDRFSAERPKGSFSTLEIQRTEQGDSAMYLCASSESGTYNEQFFGPGTRLTVL.

This chain links TRBV29-1 with TRBJ2-5; possibly TRBD2 for D (6 bases). The DNA end is more similar to TRBJ2-7, so the J call may be wrong. This CDR3 region has 11 residues. The V gene's germline CDR1 is SQVTM and CDR2 ANQGSEA. This CDR3 is CSVGAGYEQYF. Here the CDR3 DNA reads TGCAGCGTTGGGGCGGGGTACGAGCAGTACTTC.

The gene calls are TRBV7-8 and TRBJ2-5, with D tentatively TRBD1 or TRBD2 (6 bases each). The V and J ends lost 5 bases and 9 bases respectively, with 13 bases between them. The germline V gene encodes CDR1 SGHVS and CDR2 FQNEAQ. This CDR3 region has 12 residues. The CDR3 DNA reads TGTGCCAGCAGCCCCGCCGGGGGCCCCCAGTACTTC. As protein: CASSPAGGPQYF.

This chain connects TRBV6-1 to TRBJ2-7; TRBD1 matches 10 bases. Germline V CDR1 and CDR2: MNHNS, SASEGT. Unmatched junction bases numbered 9, after V lost 6 bases and J lost 4 bases. The CDR3 spans 15 residues. CDR3 in amino acids: CASSDRGRVVYEQYF. The DNA of the CDR3 is TGTGCCAGCAGCGACAGGGGGCGCGTCGTGTACGAGCAGTACTTC.

DNA of the CDR3: TGCACCCTAGCGGGAGGGCCCAATGAGCAGTTCTTC. Amino acids: CTLAGGPNEQFF. The V call is TRBV29-1, the J call TRBJ2-1; the match to TRBD2 covers 12 bases. This CDR3 contains 12 residues. Germline values: CDR1 SQVTM, CDR2 ANQGSEA.

The J gene is TRBJ1-2, the V gene TRBV7-9; possibly TRBD1 for D (5 bases). V was trimmed by 6 bases and J by 2 bases, leaving 10 bases between them. Germline V gene data show CDR1 as SEHNR and CDR2 as FQNEAQ (reference sequence). This CDR3 region has 13 residues. The CDR3 coding sequence is TGTGCCAGCAGAGACAGTTTGAACTATGGCTACACCTTC. Protein: CASRDSLNYGYTF. Using reference TRBV7-9 and TRBJ1-2 for the parts outside the CDR3, the full variable domain is DTGVSQNPRHKITKRGQNVTFRCDPISEHNRLYWYRQTLGQGPEFLTYFQNEAQLEKSRLLSDRFSAERPKGSFSTLEIQRTEQGDSAMYLCASRDSLNYGYTFGSGTRLTVV.

The chain links TRBV27 to TRBJ2-1, with 11 bases aligning to TRBD2. Germline values: CDR1 MNHEY, CDR2 SMNVEV (reference sequence). V lost 7 bases and J lost 5; bases outside the gene matches: 7. CDR3 size: 15 residues. The CDR3 spells CASNPLAGGDNEQFF. The CDR3 DNA is TGTGCCAGCAATCCGCTAGCGGGAGGAGACAATGAGCAGTTCTTC.

The chain has TRBV5-4 and TRBJ2-7; D gene uncertain. Germline lookup yields CDR1 SGHNT and CDR2 YYREEE (reference sequence). The CDR3 has 15 residues. V lost 1 base and J 7 bases, leaving 18 bases between the germline ends. The CDR3: CASSLFGGMAREQYF. The DNA for the CDR3 is TGTGCCAGCAGCTTGTTCGGTGGGATGGCCAGGGAGCAGTACTTC.

The V call is TRBV6-5, the J call TRBJ2-1; tentatively, D is TRBD2 (6 bases). Trimming took 7 bases from V and 6 from J, leaving 13 bases between them. The CDR3 has 13 residues. Germline lookup yields CDR1 MNHEY and CDR2 SVGAGI. The CDR3 here is CASKAGGSNEQFF. The CDR3 nucleotides are TGTGCCAGCAAGGCTGGGGGGTCCAATGAGCAGTTCTTC.

The chain carries TRBV6-1 and TRBJ1-5, with 9 positions matching TRBD1. CDR1 is MNHNS, CDR2 SASEGT, per germline. V shed 7 bases and J 4 bases; nucleotides not matched to a gene: 5. This CDR3 has 14 amino acids. This CDR3 is CASTDRGWNQPQHF. CDR3 bases: TGTGCCAGCACGGACAGGGGTTGGAATCAGCCCCAGCATTTT.

The CDR3 here is CASSKDTRADTQYF. CDR3 in DNA: TGTGCCAGCAGCAAAGACACGCGGGCAGATACGCAGTATTTT. V is TRBV21-1 and J is TRBJ2-3; no DNA check was done on the table's D call, TRBD2. TRBV21-1 is deemed a pseudogene. The CDR3 totals 14 residues.

The chain has TRBV7-3 and TRBJ1-1; D is undetermined. The CDR3 loop spans 13 amino acids. The germline V gene has CDR1 SGHTA and CDR2 FQGTGA. Trimming left V 5 bases short and J 1 base short, with 8 bases between. The CDR3 sequence: CASSRGKNTEAFF. As DNA, the CDR3 is TGTGCCAGCAGCCGCGGTAAGAACACTGAAGCTTTCTTT.

The chain couples TRBV30 to TRBJ2-1; D may be TRBD1 (7 bases). CDR1 GTSNPN and CDR2 SVGIG come from the germline V gene (reference sequence). Trimming stripped 5 bases from V and 0 bases from J, with 14 bases between. The CDR3 has 15 residues. The CDR3 sequence is CAWSSGGSSYNEQFF. CDR3 sequence (DNA): TGTGCCTGGTCTTCAGGGGGGAGCTCCTACAATGAGCAGTTCTTC.

This rearrangement joins TRBV29-1 to TRBJ2-5; D uncertain. Germline V lookup: CDR1 SQVTM, CDR2 ANQGSEA. The germline V and J ends were trimmed by 6 bases and 2 bases, with 13 bases remaining between them. The CDR3 is 13 amino acids. In nucleotides, the CDR3 is TGCAGCGTCGAAACGGCAGCACAAGAGACCCAGTACTTC. This encodes CSVETAAQETQYF.

This clone was recorded a few times. The chain employs TRBV5-6 and TRBJ1-1; no firm D call. Germline assignment: CDR1 SGHDT and CDR2 YYEEEE. V gave up 2 bases and J gave up 5 bases, with 7 bases separating them. The CDR3 extends over 12 amino acids. The CDR3 DNA sequence: TGTGCCAGCAGCTTTGAGGAGACTGAAGCTTTCTTT. It specifies CASSFEETEAFF.